The 10 T cell receptor beta chains listed next were all sequenced from one sample in a study of sequential checkpoint blockade in melanoma (dated by TCRdb to about 2019). Explained via the paper, the treatment or condition label denotes: randomized to nivolumab then ipilimumab (arm A) or the reverse (arm B). Receptors were amplified or captured by the immunoSEQ multiplex PCR assay. The source is immuneACCESS, and TCRdb retained only in-frame sequences with V and J called. Part of the clones is not carried over; for the studies checked, unresolved V genes explain less than half of this, and the remainder is unexplained. This sample holds 7,000 to 9,500 clones; about a quarter were observed only once. Over 4.5% of the sample lies in the top ten. The input for sequencing was tumor tissue (inferred from file names), taken from a patient given nivolumab and ipilimumab in sequence. The receptors originated from a human donor with melanoma.

This clone came up once. This chain connects TRBV5-1 to TRBJ1-1; possibly TRBD1 for D (5 bases). Germline CDR1 SGHRS, CDR2 YFSETQ. Deletions cut 4 bases from V and 4 bases from J, with 14 bases between. The CDR3 is made up of 14 amino acids. CDR3 region: CASSTGAPATEAFF. CDR3 DNA: TGCGCCAGCAGCACCGGGGCCCCGGCCACTGAAGCTTTCTTT.

This clone was observed at least ten times. The genes are TRBV11-3 and TRBJ1-4; D not resolved. CDR1 is SGHNT, CDR2 YENEEA, per germline. The CDR3 totals 14 residues. V lost 5 bases and J 8 bases, leaving 15 bases between the germline ends. The DNA of the CDR3 is TGTGCCAGCAGCCCCCGCTTCGACGGGGAAAAACTGTTTTTT. Its protein product is CASSPRFDGEKLFF.

The chain joins TRBV28 to TRBJ1-2; 8 bases align to TRBD1. The germline V gene has CDR1 MDHEN and CDR2 SYDVKM. This CDR3 spans 16 amino acids. Unmatched junction bases numbered 12, after V lost 5 bases and J lost 4 bases. The CDR3 loop is CASSHPPGQEIYGYTF. The CDR3 DNA follows: TGTGCCAGCAGTCATCCCCCGGGACAGGAGATCTATGGCTACACCTTC.

The gene calls are TRBV29-1 and TRBJ2-7; D gene ambiguous. The CDR3 runs 15 residues. Trimming took 4 bases from V and 2 from J, leaving 18 bases between them. CDR1 SQVTM and CDR2 ANQGSEA come from the germline V gene. Written as DNA, the CDR3 is TGCAGCGTTGCGCCCAAAACCAAATTTCCCTACGAGCAGTACTTC. Translation: CSVAPKTKFPYEQYF.

This clone was seen a handful of times. The chain joins TRBV6-8 to TRBJ2-1, with D maybe TRBD1 (6 bases). Trimming pared 5 bases from V and 7 bases from J, leaving 9 bases between. In germline, CDR1 is MNHGY, CDR2 SAAAGT. The CDR3 consists of 12 residues. CDR3 DNA sequence: TGTGCCAGCAGTCCTACAGGGAATGAGCAGTTCTTC. Protein: CASSPTGNEQFF.

The V call is TRBV19, the J call TRBJ1-6, with unresolved D. Deletions cut 4 bases from V and 9 bases from J, with 10 bases between. The germline V gene encodes CDR1 LNHDA and CDR2 SQIVND (reference sequence). CDR3 length: 13 residues. DNA of the CDR3: TGTGCCAGTAGTAGCTTGGTCGCTTCACCCCTCCACTTT. It is translated as CASSSLVASPLHF. Full variable domain (missing parts from reference TRBV19 and TRBJ1-6): DGGITQSPKYLFRKEGQNVTLSCEQNLNHDAMYWYRQDPGQGLRLIYYSQIVNDFQKGDIAEGYSVSREKKESFPLTVTSAQKNPTAFYLCASSSLVASPLHFGNGTRLTVT.

The chain links TRBV28 to TRBJ2-3; perhaps TRBD2 as D (5 bases). The germline V and J ends were trimmed by 5 bases and 2 bases, with 20 bases remaining between them. There are 17 residues in the CDR3. The germline V gene has CDR1 MDHEN and CDR2 SYDVKM. The CDR3 nucleotides are TGTGCCAGCAGTCCCCCGGGCGCTAGCAGCCTCACAGATACGCAGTATTTT. Translated, it gives CASSPPGASSLTDTQYF.

The chain employs TRBV4-1 and TRBJ1-2; TRBD1 matches 8 bases. The CDR3 is 16 residues long. V lost 2 bases to trimming and J lost 4 bases; unmatched junction nucleotides: 9. CDR1 MGHRA and CDR2 YSYEKL come from the germline V gene. The CDR3 loop is CASSQTDRGPAYGYTF. As DNA, the CDR3 is TGCGCCAGCAGCCAAACCGACAGGGGACCCGCCTATGGCTACACCTTC.

Only a few counts were recorded for this clone. The gene calls are TRBV28 and TRBJ2-3, with D tentatively TRBD1 (5 bases). This CDR3 is built from 15 residues. Germline CDR1 MDHEN, CDR2 SYDVKM. Trimming stripped 8 bases from V and 4 bases from J, with 19 bases between. The chain's CDR3 is CASQKLGLSADTQYF. CDR3 in DNA: TGTGCCAGCCAGAAACTGGGGCTGTCCGCAGATACGCAGTATTTT.

This clone was picked up many times. The V call is TRBV7-6, the J call TRBJ2-7, with D perhaps TRBD1 (6 bases). V gave up 5 bases and J gave up 0 bases, with 11 bases separating them. CDR1 SGHVS and CDR2 FNYEAQ come from the germline V gene. The CDR3 is made up of 14 amino acids. The CDR3 region is CASSGRDNSYEQYF. The DNA for the CDR3 is TGTGCCAGCAGCGGACGGGACAACTCCTACGAGCAGTACTTC.